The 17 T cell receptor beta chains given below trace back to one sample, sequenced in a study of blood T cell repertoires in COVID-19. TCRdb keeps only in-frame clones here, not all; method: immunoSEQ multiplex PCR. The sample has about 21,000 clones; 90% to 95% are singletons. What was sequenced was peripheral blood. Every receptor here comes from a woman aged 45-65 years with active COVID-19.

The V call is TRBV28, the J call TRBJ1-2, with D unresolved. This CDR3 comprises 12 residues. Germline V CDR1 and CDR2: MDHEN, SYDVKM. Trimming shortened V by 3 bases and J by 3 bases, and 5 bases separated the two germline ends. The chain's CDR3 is CASSFRDYGYTF. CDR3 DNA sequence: TGTGCCAGCAGTTTCCGGGACTATGGCTACACCTTC.

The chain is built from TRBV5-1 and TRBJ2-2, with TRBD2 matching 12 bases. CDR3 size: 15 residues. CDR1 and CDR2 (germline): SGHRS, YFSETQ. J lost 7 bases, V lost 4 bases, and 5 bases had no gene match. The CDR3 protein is CASSGGLAGIGELFF. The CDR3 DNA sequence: TGCGCCAGCAGCGGTGGACTAGCGGGAATCGGGGAGCTGTTTTTT.

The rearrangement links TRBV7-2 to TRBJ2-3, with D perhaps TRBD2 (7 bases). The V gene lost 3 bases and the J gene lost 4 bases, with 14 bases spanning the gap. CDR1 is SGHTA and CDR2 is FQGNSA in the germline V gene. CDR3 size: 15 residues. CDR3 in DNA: TGTGCCAGCAGCTTGGGGGGGCGAGGGCCAGATACGCAGTATTTT. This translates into CASSLGGRGPDTQYF.

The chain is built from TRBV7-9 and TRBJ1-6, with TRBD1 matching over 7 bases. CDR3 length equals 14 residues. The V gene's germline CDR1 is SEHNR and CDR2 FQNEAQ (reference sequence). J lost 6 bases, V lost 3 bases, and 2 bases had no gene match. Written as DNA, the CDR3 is TGTGCCAGCAGCTTTACAGGGGCTAATTCACCCCTCCACTTT. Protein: CASSFTGANSPLHF.

The CDR3: CASSYSVGLGNTIYF. For the CDR3, the DNA is TGTGCCAGCAGTTACTCAGTGGGCCTTGGAAACACCATATATTTT. The rearrangement links TRBV6-5 to TRBJ1-3, with unresolved D. V lost 0 bases, J lost 3 bases, and 9 bases lay in between. Germline V gene sequence: CDR1 MNHEY, CDR2 SVGAGI. The CDR3 is made up of 15 amino acids.

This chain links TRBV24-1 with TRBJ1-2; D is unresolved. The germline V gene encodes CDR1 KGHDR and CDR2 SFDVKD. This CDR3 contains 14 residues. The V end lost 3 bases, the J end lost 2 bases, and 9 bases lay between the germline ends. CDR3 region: CATSDPTGNYGYTF. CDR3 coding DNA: TGTGCCACCAGTGATCCGACGGGGAACTATGGCTACACCTTC.

In DNA, the CDR3 is TGTGCCAGCAATGAGCGCGATACGCAGTATTTT. It specifies CASNERDTQYF. The gene calls are TRBV25-1 and TRBJ2-3; D is unclear. The germline V gene encodes CDR1 MGHDK and CDR2 SYGVNS. Trimming took 7 bases from V and 6 from J, leaving 8 bases between them. CDR3 length: 11 residues.

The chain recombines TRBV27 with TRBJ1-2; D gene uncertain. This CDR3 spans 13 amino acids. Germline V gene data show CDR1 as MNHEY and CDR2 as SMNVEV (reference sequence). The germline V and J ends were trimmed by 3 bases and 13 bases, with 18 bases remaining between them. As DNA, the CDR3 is TGTGCCAGCAGTTTTGGGGAGGAAGGAGGTATCACCTTC. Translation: CASSFGEEGGITF.

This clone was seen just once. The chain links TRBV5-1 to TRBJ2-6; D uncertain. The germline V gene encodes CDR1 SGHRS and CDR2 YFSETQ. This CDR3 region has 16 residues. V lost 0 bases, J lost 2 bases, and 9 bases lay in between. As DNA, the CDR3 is TGCGCCAGCAGCTTGGCCGGGTTAGCTGGGGCCAACGTCCTGACTTTC. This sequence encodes CASSLAGLAGANVLTF. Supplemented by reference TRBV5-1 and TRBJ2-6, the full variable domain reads KAGVTQTPRYLIKTRGQQVTLSCSPISGHRSVSWYQQTPGQGLQFLFEYFSETQRNKGNFPGRFSGRQFSNSRSEMNVSTLELGDSALYLCASSLAGLAGANVLTFGAGSRLTVL.

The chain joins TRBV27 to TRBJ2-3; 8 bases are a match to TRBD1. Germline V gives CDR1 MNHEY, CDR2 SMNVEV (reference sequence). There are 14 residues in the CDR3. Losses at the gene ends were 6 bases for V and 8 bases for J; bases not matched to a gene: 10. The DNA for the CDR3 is TGTGCCAGCAGCCGGACAGGGTGGGAGGTTACGCAGTATTTT. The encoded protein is CASSRTGWEVTQYF.

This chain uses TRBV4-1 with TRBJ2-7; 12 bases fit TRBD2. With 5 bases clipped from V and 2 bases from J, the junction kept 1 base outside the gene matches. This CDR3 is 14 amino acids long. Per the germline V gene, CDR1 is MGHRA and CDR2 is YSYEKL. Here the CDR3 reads CASSSSGRAYEQYF. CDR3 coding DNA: TGCGCCAGCAGCTCTAGCGGGAGGGCCTACGAGCAGTACTTC.

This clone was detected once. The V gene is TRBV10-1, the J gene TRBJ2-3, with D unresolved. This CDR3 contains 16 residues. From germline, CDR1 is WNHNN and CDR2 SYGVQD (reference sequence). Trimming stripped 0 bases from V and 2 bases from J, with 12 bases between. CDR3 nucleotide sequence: TGCGCCAGCAGTGAGTCGGTGGCGGAGAACACAGATACGCAGTATTTT. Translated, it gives CASSESVAENTDTQYF.

The CDR3 DNA reads as TGTGCCAGCAGCTTAGCCCGTTCGGAGGATTATAATTCACCCCTCCACTTT. This encodes CASSLARSEDYNSPLHF. The chain uses TRBV11-2 and TRBJ1-6; D remains unclear. CDR1 is SGHAT and CDR2 is FQNNGV in the germline V gene. The CDR3 is 17 residues long. With 1 base removed from V and 4 bases from J, the gap between germline ends came to 14 bases.

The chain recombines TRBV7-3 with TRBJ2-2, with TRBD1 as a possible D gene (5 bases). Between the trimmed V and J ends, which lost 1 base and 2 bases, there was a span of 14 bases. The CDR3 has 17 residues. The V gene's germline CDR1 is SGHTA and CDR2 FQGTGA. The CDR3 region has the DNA TGTGCCAGCAGCTTAAAAGGTCCGACAGACAACACCGGGGAGCTGTTTTTT. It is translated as CASSLKGPTDNTGELFF.

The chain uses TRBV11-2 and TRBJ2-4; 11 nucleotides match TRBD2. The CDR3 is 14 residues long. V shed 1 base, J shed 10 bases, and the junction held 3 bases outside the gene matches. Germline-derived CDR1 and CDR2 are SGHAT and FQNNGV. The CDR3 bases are TGTGCCAGCAGCTTAGCTGGGACTAGCGGTATTCAGTACTTC. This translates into CASSLAGTSGIQYF.

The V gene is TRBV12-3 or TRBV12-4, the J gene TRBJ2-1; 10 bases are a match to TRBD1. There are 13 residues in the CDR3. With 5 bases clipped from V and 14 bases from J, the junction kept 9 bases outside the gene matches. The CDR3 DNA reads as TGTGCCAGCAGTAAAATGGACAGGGGGGGAGAGTTCTTC. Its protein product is CASSKMDRGGEFF.

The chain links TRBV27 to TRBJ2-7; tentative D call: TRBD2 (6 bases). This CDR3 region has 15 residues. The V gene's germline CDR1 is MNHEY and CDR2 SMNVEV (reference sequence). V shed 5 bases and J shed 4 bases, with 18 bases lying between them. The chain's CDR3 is CASSSSGGLGYEQYF. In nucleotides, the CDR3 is TGTGCCAGCAGTAGCTCCGGGGGTCTCGGATACGAGCAGTACTTC.